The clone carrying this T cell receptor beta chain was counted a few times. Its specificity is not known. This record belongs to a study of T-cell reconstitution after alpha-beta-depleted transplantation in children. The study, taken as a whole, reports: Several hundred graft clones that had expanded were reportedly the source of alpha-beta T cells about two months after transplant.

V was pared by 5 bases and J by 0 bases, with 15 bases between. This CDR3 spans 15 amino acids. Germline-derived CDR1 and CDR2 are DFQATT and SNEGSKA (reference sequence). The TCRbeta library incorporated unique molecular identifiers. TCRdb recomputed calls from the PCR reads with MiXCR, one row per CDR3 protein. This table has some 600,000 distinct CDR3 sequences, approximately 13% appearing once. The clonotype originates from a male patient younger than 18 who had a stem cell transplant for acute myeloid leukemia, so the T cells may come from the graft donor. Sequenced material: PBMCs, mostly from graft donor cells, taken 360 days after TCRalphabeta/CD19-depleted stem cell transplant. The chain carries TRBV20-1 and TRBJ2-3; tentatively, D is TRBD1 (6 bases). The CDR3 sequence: CSAGIQGRSTDTQYF. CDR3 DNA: TGCAGTGCTGGGATACAGGGAAGGAGCACAGATACGCAGTATTTT.